This T cell receptor beta chain was obtained from a study of PD-1 blockade in classical Hodgkin lymphoma. Study-level findings and limits: Complete responders started with a diversity level that resembled newly diagnosed patients at baseline. Why the repertoires differ is still unclear, perhaps disease activity or prior therapy.

There was relapse after autologous stem cell transplantation in every patient, and there was variation in brentuximab vedotin exposure. Repertoires were generated with immunoSEQ multiplex PCR, while TCRdb's copy carries only in-frame clones and drops some. The sample has just over 35,000 clones, approximately 69% seen once; the top ten hold about 14%. Germline CDR1 reads SNHLY; CDR2 reads FYNNEI. CDR3 size: 14 residues. V lost 7 bases, J lost 5 bases, and 6 bases stayed unmatched. Note on this clone: The antigen remains unidentified.

The chain joins TRBV2 to TRBJ2-5, with TRBD2 identical over 11 bases. The sequence came from a human donor with classical Hodgkin lymphoma. Sequencing used peripheral blood mononuclear cells (PBMCs), obtained before the second cycle of nivolumab. Here the CDR3 DNA reads TGTGCCAGCAATAGACTAGCGGGACTGGAGACCCAGTACTTC. It yields the protein CASNRLAGLETQYF. The entire variable domain, with the rest obtained from reference TRBV2 and TRBJ2-5, is as follows: EPEVTQTPSHQVTQMGQEVILRCVPISNHLYFYWYRQILGQKVEFLVSFYNNEISEKSEIFDDQFSVERPDGSNFTLKIRSTKLEDSAMYFCASNRLAGLETQYFGPGTRLLVL.